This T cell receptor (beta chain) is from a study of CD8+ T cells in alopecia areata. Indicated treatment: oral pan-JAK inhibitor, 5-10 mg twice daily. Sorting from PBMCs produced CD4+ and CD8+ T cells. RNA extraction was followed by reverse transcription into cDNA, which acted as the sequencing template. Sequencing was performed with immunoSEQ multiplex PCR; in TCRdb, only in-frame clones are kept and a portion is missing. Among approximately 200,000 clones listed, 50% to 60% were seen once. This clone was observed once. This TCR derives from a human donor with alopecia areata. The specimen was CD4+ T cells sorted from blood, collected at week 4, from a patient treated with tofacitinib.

CDR3 loop: CASSLEGAGQPQHF. CDR3 DNA: TGTGCCAGCAGCCTCGAGGGGGCAGGCCAGCCCCAGCATTTT. The J gene is TRBJ1-5, the V gene TRBV7-9; the match to TRBD1 covers 7 bases. The CDR3 runs 14 residues. Germline CDR1 is SEHNR and CDR2 is FQNEAQ (reference sequence). V lost 5 bases and J lost 7; bases outside the gene matches: 8.